This TCR beta chain was recorded in a study of T cell repertoires in cytomegalovirus infection. From the reads, TCRdb called clonotypes with MiXCR, one entry per CDR3 protein. The data show 700,000 to 900,000 distinct CDR3 sequences, almost 30% seen once. This clonotype was counted at least ten times. Its antigen remains unknown. This clonotype was obtained from a human donor in good health (CMV status not recorded). Some clones in this sample may be carry-over from other donors' samples. The sample here was cultured CD8+ T cells from PBMCs, taken from culture after CMV antigen stimulation.

CDR3 in amino acids: CASSSQDSSNSPLHF. The CDR3 DNA is TGTGCCAGCAGCTCACAAGACAGCAGTAATTCACCCCTCCACTTT. The chain combines TRBV7-9 with TRBJ1-6; the D gene is possibly TRBD1 (5 bases). Germline loops: CDR1 SEHNR, CDR2 FQNEAQ (reference sequence). Trimming pared 4 bases from V and 6 bases from J, leaving 13 bases between. The CDR3 is 15 amino acids.